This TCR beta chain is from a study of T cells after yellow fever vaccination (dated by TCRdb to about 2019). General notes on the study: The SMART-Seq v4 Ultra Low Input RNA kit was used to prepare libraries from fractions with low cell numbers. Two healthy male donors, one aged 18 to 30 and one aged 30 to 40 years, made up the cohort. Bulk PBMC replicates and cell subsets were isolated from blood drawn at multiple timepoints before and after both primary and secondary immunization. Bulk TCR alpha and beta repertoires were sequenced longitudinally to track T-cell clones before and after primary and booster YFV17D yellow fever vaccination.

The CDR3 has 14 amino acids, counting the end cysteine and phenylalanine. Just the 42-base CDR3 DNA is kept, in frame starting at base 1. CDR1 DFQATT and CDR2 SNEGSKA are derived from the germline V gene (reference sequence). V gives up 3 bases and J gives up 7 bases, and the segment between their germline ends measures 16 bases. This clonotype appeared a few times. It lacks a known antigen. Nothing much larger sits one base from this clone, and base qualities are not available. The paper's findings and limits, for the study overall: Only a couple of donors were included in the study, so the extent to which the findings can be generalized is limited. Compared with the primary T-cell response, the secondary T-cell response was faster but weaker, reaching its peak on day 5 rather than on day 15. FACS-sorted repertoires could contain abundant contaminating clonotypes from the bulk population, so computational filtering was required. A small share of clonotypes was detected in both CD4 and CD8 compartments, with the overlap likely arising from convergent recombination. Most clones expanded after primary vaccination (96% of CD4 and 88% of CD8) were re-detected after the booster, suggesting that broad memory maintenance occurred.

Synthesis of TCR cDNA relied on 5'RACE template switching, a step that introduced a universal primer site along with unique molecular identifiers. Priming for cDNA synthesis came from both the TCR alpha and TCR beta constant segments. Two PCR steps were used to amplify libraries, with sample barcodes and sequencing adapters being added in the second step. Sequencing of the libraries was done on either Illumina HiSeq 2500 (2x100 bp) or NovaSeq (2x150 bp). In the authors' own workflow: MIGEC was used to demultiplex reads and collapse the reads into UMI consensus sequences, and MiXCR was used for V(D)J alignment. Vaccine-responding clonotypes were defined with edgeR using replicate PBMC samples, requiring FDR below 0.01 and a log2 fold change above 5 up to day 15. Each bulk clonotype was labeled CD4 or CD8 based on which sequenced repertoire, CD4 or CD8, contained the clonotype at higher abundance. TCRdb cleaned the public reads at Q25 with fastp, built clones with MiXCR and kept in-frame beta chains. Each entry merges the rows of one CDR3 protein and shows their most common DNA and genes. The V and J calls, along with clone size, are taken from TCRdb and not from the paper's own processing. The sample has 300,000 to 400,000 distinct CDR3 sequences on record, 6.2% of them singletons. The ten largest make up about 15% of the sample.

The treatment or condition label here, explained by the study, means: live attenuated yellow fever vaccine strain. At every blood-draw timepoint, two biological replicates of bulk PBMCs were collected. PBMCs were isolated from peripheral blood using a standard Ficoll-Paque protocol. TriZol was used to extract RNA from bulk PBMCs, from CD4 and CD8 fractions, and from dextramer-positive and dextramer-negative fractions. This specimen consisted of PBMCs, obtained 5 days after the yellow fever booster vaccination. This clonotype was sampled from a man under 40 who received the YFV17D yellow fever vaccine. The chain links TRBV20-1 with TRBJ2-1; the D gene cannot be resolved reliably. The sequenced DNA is TGCAGTGCTAGGGTCCAGGCTAGTCTGAATGAGCAGTTCTTC. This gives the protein CSARVQASLNEQFF.